The rows below give T cell receptor beta chains drawn from one sample of a study of OX40 agonist ivuxolimab in advanced cancers. Using immunoSEQ multiplex PCR, the repertoire was profiled, and TCRdb retains in-frame clones only, with some absent. Among 70,000 to 90,000 clones, about 90% were seen once, and the ten largest hold more than 7%. The sample in question was CD4+ or CD8+ T cells sorted from blood, obtained in a trial of the OX40 agonist ivuxolimab. The receptors stem from an adult with an advanced solid tumor such as melanoma, head and neck, liver or kidney cancer. Both conserved end residues are part of each CDR3. Fields, in order: V gene, CDR3 length, J gene, clone size, CDR3 protein. Rows give clone size only sometimes, using once, few, many, or a class for an expanded clone.

>TRBV25-1|15|TRBJ2-2|.
CASSELGENTGELFF
>TRBV28|13|TRBJ2-1|.
CASSYRPYNEQFF
>TRBV30|14|TRBJ1-3|.
CASRWRGLGNTIYF
>TRBV28|14|TRBJ2-3|once
CASSFTGDTDTQYF
>TRBV6-6|16|TRBJ1-5|.
CASSYSPRYSNQPQHF
>TRBV30|14|TRBJ1-1|.
CAWSVGVGNTEAFF
>TRBV5-1|11|TRBJ2-3|.
CASTFGLTQYF
>TRBV6-6|14|TRBJ1-1|.
CASTFNLGFTEAFF
>TRBV19|14|TRBJ2-1|.
CASSMLAGANEQFF
>TRBV6-6|13|TRBJ1-1|.
CASSYSSGPKAFF
>TRBV13|14|TRBJ1-2|.
CASSLSGTEYGYTF
>TRBV5-4|15|TRBJ2-1|.
CASSLGGLAVHEQFF
>TRBV27|15|TRBJ2-5|.
CASSPIAGAQETQYF
>TRBV15|14|TRBJ1-5|.
CATSRDRGYQPQHF
>TRBV6-5|15|TRBJ2-4|.
CASSYYSWGKNIQYF
>TRBV14|13|TRBJ2-7|.
CASSIHAAGEQYF
>TRBV7-2|13|TRBJ1-5|.
CASSPDRGQPQHF
>TRBV28|15|TRBJ1-2|.
CASSLTQGALYGYTF
>TRBV28|14|TRBJ2-7|.
CASILTGSRSEQYF
>TRBV7-9|15|TRBJ1-4|.
CASSTSGSTNEKLFF
>TRBV2|12|TRBJ2-1|.
CASLSSYNEQFF
>TRBV15|15|TRBJ2-3|.
CATSRDVAGSDTQYF
>TRBV4-1|17|TRBJ2-1|.
CASSQDLKSGDYNEQFF
>TRBV12-5|14|TRBJ1-1|.
CASGLVPGHTEAFF
>TRBV28|14|TRBJ2-3|.
CASSLAGGADTQYF
>TRBV29-1|13|TRBJ1-1|.
CSVETGVNTEAFF
>TRBV7-8|15|TRBJ2-7|.
CASSFGSGYTYEQYF
>TRBV7-3|16|TRBJ1-5|.
CASSFRKGDGNQPQHF
>TRBV9|16|TRBJ2-2|.
CASSERVAGYTGELFF
>TRBV5-5|15|TRBJ2-1|.
CASSLEAPRGNEQFF
>TRBV5-1|13|TRBJ1-6|.
CASSLASGAPLHF
>TRBV4-2|18|TRBJ2-1|.
CASSQLAGGGSSYNEQFF
>TRBV28|13|TRBJ1-6|.
CASSFRRDSPLHF
>TRBV9|15|TRBJ2-3|.
CASSDSGTGGRVWYF
>TRBV4-3|14|TRBJ2-2|.
CASSHPDRVGELFF
>TRBV27|13|TRBJ2-5|once
CASSLYFQETQYF